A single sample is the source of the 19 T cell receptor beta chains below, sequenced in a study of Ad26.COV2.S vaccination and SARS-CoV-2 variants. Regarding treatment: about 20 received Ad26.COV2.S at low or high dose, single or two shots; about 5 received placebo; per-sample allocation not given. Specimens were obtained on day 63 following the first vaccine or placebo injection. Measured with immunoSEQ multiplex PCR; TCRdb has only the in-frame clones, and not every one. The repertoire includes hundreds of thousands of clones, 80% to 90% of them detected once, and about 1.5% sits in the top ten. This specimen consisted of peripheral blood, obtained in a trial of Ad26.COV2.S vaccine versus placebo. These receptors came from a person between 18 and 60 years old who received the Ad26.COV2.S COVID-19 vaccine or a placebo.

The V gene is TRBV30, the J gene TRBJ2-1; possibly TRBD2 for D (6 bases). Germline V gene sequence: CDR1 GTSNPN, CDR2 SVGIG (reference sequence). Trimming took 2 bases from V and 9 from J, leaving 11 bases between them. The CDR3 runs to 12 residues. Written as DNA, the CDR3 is TGTGCCTGGAGTCCACTGGGGGGTGAGCAGTTCTTC. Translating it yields CAWSPLGGEQFF.

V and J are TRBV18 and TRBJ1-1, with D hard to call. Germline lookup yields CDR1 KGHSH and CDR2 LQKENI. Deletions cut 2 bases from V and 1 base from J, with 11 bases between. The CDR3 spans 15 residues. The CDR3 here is CASSPSAGGNTEAFF. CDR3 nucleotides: TGTGCCAGCTCACCATCGGCAGGAGGGAACACTGAAGCTTTCTTT. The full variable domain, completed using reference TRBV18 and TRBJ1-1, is NAGVMQNPRHLVRRRGQEARLRCSPMKGHSHVYWYRQLPEEGLKFMVYLQKENIIDESGMPKERFSAEFPKEGPSILRIQQVVRGDSAAYFCASSPSAGGNTEAFFGQGTRLTVV.

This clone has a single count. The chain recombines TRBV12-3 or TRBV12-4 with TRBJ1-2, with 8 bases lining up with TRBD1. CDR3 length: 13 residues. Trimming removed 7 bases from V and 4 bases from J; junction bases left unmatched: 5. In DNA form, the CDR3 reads TGTGCCAGCAAATCGGGACAGGTCTATGGCTACACCTTC. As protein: CASKSGQVYGYTF.

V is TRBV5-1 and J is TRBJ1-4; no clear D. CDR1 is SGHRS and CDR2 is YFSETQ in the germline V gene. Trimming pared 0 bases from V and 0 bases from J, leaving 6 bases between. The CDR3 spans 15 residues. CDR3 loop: CASSLVGTTNEKLFF. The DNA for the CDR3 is TGCGCCAGCAGCTTGGTAGGGACAACTAATGAAAAACTGTTTTTT.

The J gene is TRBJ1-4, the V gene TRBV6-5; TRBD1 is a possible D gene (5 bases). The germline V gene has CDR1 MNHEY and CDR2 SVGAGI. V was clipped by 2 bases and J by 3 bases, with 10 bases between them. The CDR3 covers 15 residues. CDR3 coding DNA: TGTGCCAGCAGTTACCAGAGGGGAGCTAATGAAAAACTGTTTTTT. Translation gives CASSYQRGANEKLFF.

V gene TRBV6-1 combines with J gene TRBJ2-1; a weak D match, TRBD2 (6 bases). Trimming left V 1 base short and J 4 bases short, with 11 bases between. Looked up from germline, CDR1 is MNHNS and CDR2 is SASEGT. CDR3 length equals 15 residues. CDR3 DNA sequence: TGTGCCAGCAGTGAAGAAGGACTACCTTACAATGAGCAGTTCTTC. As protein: CASSEEGLPYNEQFF.

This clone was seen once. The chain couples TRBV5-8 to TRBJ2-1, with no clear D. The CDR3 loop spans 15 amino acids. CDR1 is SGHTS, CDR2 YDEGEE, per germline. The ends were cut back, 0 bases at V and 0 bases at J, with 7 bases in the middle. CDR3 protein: CASSLGGYSYNEQFF. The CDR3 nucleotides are TGTGCCAGCAGCTTGGGCGGCTACTCCTACAATGAGCAGTTCTTC.

CDR3 bases: TGTGCCAGCAGCCCTCCGGACAGGGAGGGTAATGAGCAGTTCTTC. Translation: CASSPPDREGNEQFF. This chain uses TRBV7-9 with TRBJ2-1; tentatively, D is TRBD1 (8 bases). Trimming cost V 5 bases and J 7 bases, with 18 bases left between them. Germline V CDR1 and CDR2: SEHNR, FQNEAQ (reference sequence). CDR3 length equals 15 residues.

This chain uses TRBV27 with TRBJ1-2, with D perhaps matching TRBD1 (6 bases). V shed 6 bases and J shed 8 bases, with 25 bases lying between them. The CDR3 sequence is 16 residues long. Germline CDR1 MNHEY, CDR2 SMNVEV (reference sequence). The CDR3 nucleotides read TGTGCCAGCAGGAGGGGCGGAACCAAATTACAGGGAGGCTACACCTTC. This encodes CASRRGGTKLQGGYTF.

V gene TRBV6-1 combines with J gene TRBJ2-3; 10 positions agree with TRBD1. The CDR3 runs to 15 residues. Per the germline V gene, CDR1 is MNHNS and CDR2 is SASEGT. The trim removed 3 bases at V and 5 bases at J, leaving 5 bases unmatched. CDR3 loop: CASSDATGGRDTQYF. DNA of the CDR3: TGTGCCAGCAGTGACGCGACAGGGGGCAGAGATACGCAGTATTTT.

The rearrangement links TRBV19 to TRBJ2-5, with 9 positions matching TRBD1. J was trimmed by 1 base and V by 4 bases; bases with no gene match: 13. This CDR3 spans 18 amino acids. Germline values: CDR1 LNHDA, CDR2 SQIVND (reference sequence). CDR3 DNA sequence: TGTGCCAGTAGTACACACACCGGAAGGACAGGGGTCCAAGAGACCCAGTACTTC. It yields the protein CASSTHTGRTGVQETQYF.

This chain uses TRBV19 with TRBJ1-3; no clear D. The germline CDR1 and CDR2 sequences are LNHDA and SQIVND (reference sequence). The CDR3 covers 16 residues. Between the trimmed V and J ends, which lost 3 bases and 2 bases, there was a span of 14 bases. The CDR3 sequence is CASSIGIRATGNTIYF. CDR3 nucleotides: TGTGCCAGTAGTATTGGGATCCGAGCGACTGGAAACACCATATATTTT.

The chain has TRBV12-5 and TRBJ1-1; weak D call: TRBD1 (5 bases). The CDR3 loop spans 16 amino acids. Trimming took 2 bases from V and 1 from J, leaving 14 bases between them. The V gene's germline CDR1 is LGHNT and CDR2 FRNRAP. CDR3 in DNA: TGTGCTAGTGGTTTGCTACGGGGGAGGGGGAACACTGAAGCTTTCTTT. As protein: CASGLLRGRGNTEAFF.

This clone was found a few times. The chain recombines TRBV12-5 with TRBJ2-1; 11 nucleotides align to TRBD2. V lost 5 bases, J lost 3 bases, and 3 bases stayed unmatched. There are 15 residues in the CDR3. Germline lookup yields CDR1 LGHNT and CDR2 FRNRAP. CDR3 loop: CASGMGLADYNEQFF. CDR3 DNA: TGTGCTAGTGGTATGGGACTAGCGGACTACAATGAGCAGTTCTTC.

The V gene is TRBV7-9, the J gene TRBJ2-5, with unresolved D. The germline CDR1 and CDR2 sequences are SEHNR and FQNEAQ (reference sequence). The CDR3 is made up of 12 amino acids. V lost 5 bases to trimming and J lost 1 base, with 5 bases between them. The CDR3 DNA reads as TGTGCCAGCAGCCCCCTCCAAGAGACCCAGTACTTC. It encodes CASSPLQETQYF.

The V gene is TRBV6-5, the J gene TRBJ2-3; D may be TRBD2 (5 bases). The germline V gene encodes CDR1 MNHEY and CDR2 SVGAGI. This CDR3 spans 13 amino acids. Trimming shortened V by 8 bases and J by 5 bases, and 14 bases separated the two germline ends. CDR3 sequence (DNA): TGTGCCAGCCAACTAGGTGGAGGAGATACGCAGTATTTT. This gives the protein CASQLGGGDTQYF.

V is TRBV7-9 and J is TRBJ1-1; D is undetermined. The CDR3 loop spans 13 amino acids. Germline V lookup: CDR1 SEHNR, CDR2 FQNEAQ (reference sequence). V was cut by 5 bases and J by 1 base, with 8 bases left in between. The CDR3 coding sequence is TGTGCCAGCAGCAAGCAGCCGAACACTGAAGCTTTCTTT. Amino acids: CASSKQPNTEAFF.

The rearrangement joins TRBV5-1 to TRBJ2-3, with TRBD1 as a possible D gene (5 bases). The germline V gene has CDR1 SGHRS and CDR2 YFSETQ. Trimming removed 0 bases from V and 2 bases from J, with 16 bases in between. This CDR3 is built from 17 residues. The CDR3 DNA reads TGCGCCAGCAGCTTGGCCGCAAGGGGAAAACCCACAGATACGCAGTATTTT. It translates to CASSLAARGKPTDTQYF.

As DNA, the CDR3 is TGTGCCAGCAGTTCCGGGGGAACAGATACGCAGTATTTT. Its protein is CASSSGGTDTQYF. J is TRBJ2-3 and V is TRBV27, with D possibly TRBD2 on 6 matching bases. CDR3 length: 13 amino acids. Germline V gene sequence: CDR1 MNHEY, CDR2 SMNVEV (reference sequence). V was shortened by 4 bases and J by 3 bases, with 8 bases between the two germline ends.